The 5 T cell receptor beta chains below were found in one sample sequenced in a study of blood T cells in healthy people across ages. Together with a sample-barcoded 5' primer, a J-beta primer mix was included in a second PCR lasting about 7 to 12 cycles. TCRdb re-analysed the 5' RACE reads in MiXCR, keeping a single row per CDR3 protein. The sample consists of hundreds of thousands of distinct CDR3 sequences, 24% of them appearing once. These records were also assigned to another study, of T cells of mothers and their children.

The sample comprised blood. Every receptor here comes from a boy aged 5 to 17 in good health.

The DNA of the CDR3 is TGTGCCAGTAGTAGGGAGGAAAGCCGGAGCTACGAGCAGTACTTC. Translated: CASSREESRSYEQYF. The chain combines TRBV19 with TRBJ2-7, with D perhaps TRBD2 (6 bases). The V end was cut by 4 bases, the J end by 3 bases, with 16 bases between. CDR3 size: 15 residues. Germline values: CDR1 LNHDA, CDR2 SQIVND (reference sequence). Using reference TRBV19 and TRBJ2-7 for the parts outside the CDR3, the full variable domain is DGGITQSPKYLFRKEGQNVTLSCEQNLNHDAMYWYRQDPGQGLRLIYYSQIVNDFQKGDIAEGYSVSREKKESFPLTVTSAQKNPTAFYLCASSREESRSYEQYFGPGTRLTVT.

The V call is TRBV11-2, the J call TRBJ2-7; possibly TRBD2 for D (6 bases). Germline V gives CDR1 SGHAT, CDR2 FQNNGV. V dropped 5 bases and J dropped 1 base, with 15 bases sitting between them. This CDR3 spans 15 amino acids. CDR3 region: CASSANRDSSYEQYF. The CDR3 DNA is TGTGCCAGCAGCGCAAACCGGGACTCATCCTACGAGCAGTACTTC. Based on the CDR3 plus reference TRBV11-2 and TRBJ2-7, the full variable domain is EAGVAQSPRYKIIEKRQSVAFWCNPISGHATLYWYQQILGQGPKLLIQFQNNGVVDDSQLPKDRFSAERLKGVDSTLKIQPAKLEDSAVYLCASSANRDSSYEQYFGPGTRLTVT.

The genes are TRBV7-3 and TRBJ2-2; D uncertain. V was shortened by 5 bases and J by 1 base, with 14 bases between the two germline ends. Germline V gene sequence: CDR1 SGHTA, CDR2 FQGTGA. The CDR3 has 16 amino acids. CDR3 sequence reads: CASSRTRLGNTGELFF. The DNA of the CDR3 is TGTGCCAGCAGCCGAACGAGACTGGGGAACACCGGGGAGCTGTTTTTT.

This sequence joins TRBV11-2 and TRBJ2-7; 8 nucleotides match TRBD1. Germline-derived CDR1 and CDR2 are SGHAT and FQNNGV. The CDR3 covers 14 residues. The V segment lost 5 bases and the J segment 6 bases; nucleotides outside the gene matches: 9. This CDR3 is CASSLRDRSIEQYF. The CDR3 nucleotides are TGTGCCAGCAGCCTCCGGGACAGGTCCATCGAGCAGTACTTC.

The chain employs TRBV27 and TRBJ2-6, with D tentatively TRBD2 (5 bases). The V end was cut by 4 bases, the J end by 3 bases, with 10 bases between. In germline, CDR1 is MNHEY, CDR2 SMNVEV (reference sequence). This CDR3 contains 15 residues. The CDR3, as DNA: TGTGCCAGCAGTTGGGTCGGGAATGGGGCCAACGTCCTGACTTTC. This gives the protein CASSWVGNGANVLTF.